This T cell receptor (beta chain) was identified during a study of identical twins. V dropped 3 bases and J dropped 0 bases, with 15 bases sitting between them. The CDR3 is 15 amino acids. Germline values: CDR1 DFQATT, CDR2 SNEGSKA (reference sequence). Study-wide results and limits: Where beta out-of-frame sequences were concerned, excess twin sharing was weaker. Among out-of-frame alpha sequences shared by twins, low generation probability occurred in excess. Out-of-frame TCR alpha sharing observed in monozygotic twins exceeded model estimates.

To note about this clonotype: Its antigen is unknown.

TCRdb used MiXCR to reprocess the 5' RACE reads, holding one entry per CDR3 protein. The sample includes fewer than 800,000 distinct CDR3 sequences, under 8.5% of them seen just once. This sample also appeared in a second study, on yellow fever vaccine responses in identical twins.

The chain links TRBV20-1 to TRBJ2-7; tentatively, D is TRBD2 (5 bases). Material: PBMCs. This clonotype originated in a woman aged 18-29 years in good health. The chain's CDR3 is CSASPPEGLSYEQYF. The CDR3 coding sequence is TGCAGTGCTAGCCCCCCCGAGGGTCTCTCCTACGAGCAGTACTTC.